The clone carrying this T cell receptor (beta chain) has just one count. Its antigen is still unknown. This specimen comes from a study of cytomegalovirus exposure and HLA in healthy donors. Study results and limitations: Subsequent analysis found a tendency for first-cohort TCR clusters to co-occur within the 120 or so validation repertoires. The authors listed 150 or so TCR beta chains as cytomegalovirus-associated. Reportedly, cytomegalovirus status was diagnosed with high sensitivity and specificity.

Donors came from a validation cohort of 95 to 150 subjects, distinct from the first 666-subject cohort. The data were produced by immunoSEQ multiplex PCR, yet TCRdb's version contains in-frame clones alone and is incomplete. The repertoire holds hundreds of thousands of clones, with about 90% as singletons. The clonotype originates from a man younger than 35 in good health and CMV-seropositive. Input material: PBMCs.

The CDR3 sequence is CSVTHGNTIYF. The DNA of the CDR3 is TGCAGTGTCACACATGGAAACACCATATATTTT. The J gene is TRBJ1-3, the V gene TRBV20-1; D not resolved. Germline assignment: CDR1 DFQATT and CDR2 SNEGSKA (reference sequence). The CDR3 consists of 11 residues. V dropped 7 bases and J dropped 3 bases, with 7 bases sitting between them.